One and the same sample provided the 19 T cell receptor beta chains below, sequenced in a study of graft-versus-host responses after intestinal transplantation. Lymphocytes from graft epithelium and lamina propria were isolated. TCRdb's table, derived via immunoSEQ multiplex PCR, lists solely in-frame clones and lacks some. This table has around 15,000 clones, 80% appearing once. This sample comprised ileum tissue, obtained just over 100 days after intestinal transplant. The receptors were gathered from a human patient who received an intestinal transplant, so some T cells may come from the graft donor.

This chain uses TRBV10-3 with TRBJ2-5; no definite D call. The germline V gene has CDR1 ENHRY and CDR2 SYGVKD. V was cut by 3 bases and J by 2 bases, with 13 bases left in between. The CDR3 spans 15 residues. Here the CDR3 reads CAISDAKGRQETQYF. CDR3 DNA: TGTGCCATCAGTGACGCGAAGGGTAGACAAGAGACCCAGTACTTC.

This clone ranks as medium-sized. The rearrangement joins TRBV5-1 to TRBJ1-1; D remains unclear. The ends were cut back, 0 bases at V and 4 bases at J, with 7 bases in the middle. Germline V gene data show CDR1 as SGHRS and CDR2 as YFSETQ. The CDR3 extends over 13 amino acids. CDR3 region: CASSLEGGTEAFF. The CDR3 coding sequence is TGCGCCAGCAGCTTGGAGGGAGGCACTGAAGCTTTCTTT.

This clone has just a few counts. Its ends do not fully match the called genes, so a read error is possible. This chain uses TRBV7-7 with TRBJ2-1, with D unclear. Germline V gene sequence: CDR1 SSHAT, CDR2 FNYEAQ (reference sequence). This CDR3 spans 15 amino acids. The chain's CDR3 is CASSLFWSSYNEQFF. The CDR3 coding sequence is TGTGCTAGCAGCTTATTCTGGAGCTCCTACAATGAGCAGTTCTTC.

This sequence joins TRBV7-9 and TRBJ2-7; D is ambiguous. CDR1 and CDR2 (germline): SEHNR, FQNEAQ (reference sequence). The CDR3 is 14 residues long. The ends were cut back, 1 base at V and 1 base at J, with 8 bases in the middle. CDR3 nucleotide sequence: TGTGCCAGCAGCTTAGGGTACTCATCCTACGAGCAGTACTTC. Residues: CASSLGYSSYEQYF.

The V call is TRBV5-6, the J call TRBJ2-2, with unresolved D. The V end was cut by 1 base, the J end by 6 bases, with 7 bases between. CDR3 length: 13 residues. Germline CDR1 is SGHDT and CDR2 is YYEEEE. The CDR3 DNA reads TGTGCCAGCAGCTTGCCTACCCCCGGGGAGCTGTTTTTT. Its protein is CASSLPTPGELFF.

The gene calls are TRBV19 and TRBJ2-7; D is perhaps TRBD2 (6 bases). This CDR3 contains 13 residues. Germline loops: CDR1 LNHDA, CDR2 SQIVND (reference sequence). The V end lost 8 bases, the J end lost 3 bases, and 14 bases lay between the germline ends. The CDR3 loop reads CASSAGWDYEQYF. CDR3 DNA: TGTGCCAGTTCGGCGGGGTGGGACTACGAGCAGTACTTC.

The V gene is TRBV28, the J gene TRBJ1-5; D is unclear. This CDR3 comprises 15 residues. The germline V gene has CDR1 MDHEN and CDR2 SYDVKM. V was pared by 5 bases and J by 5 bases, with 16 bases between. The CDR3 region is CASSLPRTLHQPQHF. The CDR3 DNA sequence: TGTGCCAGCAGTCTTCCCCGTACGTTACATCAGCCCCAGCATTTT.

The J gene is TRBJ1-1, the V gene TRBV6-5, with D unclear. The CDR3 has 14 residues. The germline V and J ends were trimmed by 4 bases and 2 bases, with 11 bases remaining between them. The germline V gene has CDR1 MNHEY and CDR2 SVGAGI. This CDR3 reads CASSSANTNTEAFF. The CDR3 DNA is TGTGCCAGCAGTTCTGCTAATACTAACACTGAAGCTTTCTTT.

The rearrangement joins TRBV5-1 to TRBJ2-1, with TRBD2 matching 7 bases. CDR1 and CDR2 (germline): SGHRS, YFSETQ. The CDR3 covers 16 residues. Germline trimming cut 2 bases from V and 10 bases from J; bases unmatched to any gene: 15. The CDR3 DNA reads TGCGCCAGCAGCTTTTATGTGGGAGGGCCCCTCAGGGAGCAGTTCTTC. This codes for CASSFYVGGPLREQFF.

The chain employs TRBV5-4 and TRBJ2-7; D ambiguous. The CDR3 loop spans 15 amino acids. Trimming cost V 0 bases and J 0 bases, with 10 bases left between them. Looked up from germline, CDR1 is SGHNT and CDR2 is YYREEE (reference sequence). CDR3 nucleotide sequence: TGTGCCAGCAGCTTGGGCCCCGTGGACTCCTACGAGCAGTACTTC. Amino acid sequence: CASSLGPVDSYEQYF.

CDR3 in amino acids: CASSPNRLFPGWTEAFF. CDR3 sequence (DNA): TGTGCCAGCTCACCGAACCGCCTTTTCCCAGGGTGGACTGAAGCTTTCTTT. The chain employs TRBV18 and TRBJ1-1, with a tentative D call TRBD1 (5 bases). CDR3 length equals 17 residues. Per germline, CDR1 KGHSH and CDR2 LQKENI. Trimming cost V 3 bases and J 5 bases, with 22 bases left between them. The full variable domain, with the rest looked up from reference TRBV18 and TRBJ1-1, is NAGVMQNPRHLVRRRGQEARLRCSPMKGHSHVYWYRQLPEEGLKFMVYLQKENIIDESGMPKERFSAEFPKEGPSILRIQQVVRGDSAAYFCASSPNRLFPGWTEAFFGQGTRLTVV.

The V and J genes are TRBV5-1 and TRBJ1-6; perhaps TRBD1 as D (5 bases). This CDR3 spans 12 amino acids. The V gene's germline CDR1 is SGHRS and CDR2 YFSETQ. V was pared by 4 bases and J by 9 bases, with 8 bases between. This CDR3 reads CASSLGASPLHF. The CDR3 region has the DNA TGCGCCAGCAGCCTAGGGGCTTCACCCCTCCACTTT.

The CDR3 nucleotides are TGTGCCACCTGCTATGGCAGAGCATACAATGAGCAGTTCTTC. Translated, it gives CATCYGRAYNEQFF. The chain carries TRBV6-5 and TRBJ2-1, with D hard to call. The CDR3 is made up of 14 amino acids. Trimming removed 10 bases at V and 4 bases at J, with 17 bases between. CDR1 is MNHEY, CDR2 SVGAGI, per germline.

V and J are TRBV28 and TRBJ2-3, with D perhaps TRBD2 (6 bases). The length of the CDR3 is 17 residues. CDR1 MDHEN and CDR2 SYDVKM come from the germline V gene. V was clipped by 2 bases and J by 1 base, with 16 bases between them. CDR3 DNA sequence: TGTGCCAGCAGTTTAGATCGGGTTTGGGGGGGCACAGATACGCAGTATTTT. Translating it yields CASSLDRVWGGTDTQYF.

The rearrangement uses TRBV6-5 and TRBJ1-6; 7 bases agree with TRBD1. J was trimmed by 3 bases and V by 7 bases; bases with no gene match: 6. The germline V gene has CDR1 MNHEY and CDR2 SVGAGI. The CDR3 runs to 15 residues. The CDR3 bases are TGTGCCAGCATACAGGACAGGATCTATAATTCACCCCTCCACTTT. Protein sequence: CASIQDRIYNSPLHF.

This chain uses TRBV28 with TRBJ1-3; a possible D gene is TRBD1 (6 bases). The germline V gene encodes CDR1 MDHEN and CDR2 SYDVKM. Trimming removed 0 bases from V and 6 bases from J, with 12 bases in between. There are 15 residues in the CDR3. The CDR3 here is CASSLWGAKLNTIYF. CDR3 in DNA: TGTGCCAGCAGTTTATGGGGGGCCAAGCTAAACACCATATATTTT.

The chain combines TRBV27 with TRBJ2-7; D may be TRBD1 (6 bases). V lost 2 bases and J 6 bases, leaving 11 bases between the germline ends. The CDR3 is made up of 13 amino acids. CDR1 is MNHEY, CDR2 SMNVEV, per germline (reference sequence). In nucleotides, the CDR3 is TGTGCCAGCAGTTTAAGGGGGACGGGCGAGCAGTACTTC. Its protein is CASSLRGTGEQYF.

This clone was seen just once. The J gene is TRBJ2-3, the V gene TRBV28, with 10 nucleotides matching TRBD2. CDR1 is MDHEN and CDR2 is SYDVKM in the germline V gene. The length of the CDR3 is 16 residues. The V segment lost 2 bases and the J segment 4 bases; nucleotides outside the gene matches: 6. In DNA, the CDR3 is TGTGCCAGCAGTTTAAATAGCGGGAGGCCCCCAGATACGCAGTATTTT. Its protein product is CASSLNSGRPPDTQYF.

The genes are TRBV7-3 and TRBJ2-5, with TRBD2 identical over 7 bases. This CDR3 spans 13 amino acids. V dropped 3 bases and J dropped 5; count of bases not matched to a gene: 3. The germline V gene has CDR1 SGHTA and CDR2 FQGTGA. CDR3 coding DNA: TGTGCCAGCAGCTTTGCGGGAGAGGAGACCCAGTACTTC. Translating gives CASSFAGEETQYF. The whole variable domain, remainder taken from reference TRBV7-3 and TRBJ2-5, is GAGVSQTPSNKVTEKGKYVELRCDPISGHTALYWYRQSLGQGPEFLIYFQGTGAADDSGLPNDRFFAVRPEGSVSTLKIQRTERGDSAVYLCASSFAGEETQYFGPGTRLLVL.